This T cell receptor beta chain was documented in a study of blood T cell repertoires in COVID-19. As for the study in general: Acute and convalescent COVID-19 samples came from the United States, Italy and Spain. T cells, B-cell-depleted T cells, or PBMCs provided the cDNA or gDNA that served as material.

The CDR3 has 16 residues. V was clipped by 2 bases and J by 0 bases, with 10 bases between them. Germline CDR1 LGHDT, CDR2 YNNKEL (reference sequence). Data came from immunoSEQ multiplex PCR; TCRdb stores just in-frame clones and leaves some out. This sample has about 400,000 clones, with 80% to 90% found just once. This clone has more than one count but fewer than ten. The rearrangement joins TRBV3-1 (or the pseudogene TRBV3-2) to TRBJ2-2, with D hard to call. The source material was PBMCs or T cells enriched from blood (not recorded which). The clonotype originates from a woman in her 50s who had recovered from COVID-19. The CDR3 nucleotides read TGTGCCAGCAGCCAAAAATTAGGAGCGAACACCGGGGAGCTGTTTTTT. It is translated as CASSQKLGANTGELFF.